What follows describes a single T cell receptor (beta chain). Only one count was recorded for this clone. It lacks a known antigen. Per-base qualities were not stored, and no clone one base away is much larger. The CDR3 contains 15 residues, cysteine and phenylalanine counted. Only CDR3 DNA remains: 45 bases, in frame from the first base. This record comes from a study of cytomegalovirus exposure and HLA in healthy donors (dated by TCRdb to about 2017). Describing the broader study: In an earlier analysis of under 750 of the donors, 276 Gb of sequence data and 90 million to 120 million unique TCR beta sequences from about 190 million T cells were reported. An early release covering around 630 HLA-typed donors comprised about 290 gigabases of sequencing data and tens of millions of unique TCR sequences. The genetic ancestry cluster associated with self-reported Caucasian donors included over 65% of the roughly 360 genotyped donors. The study was designed to test whether signatures of past pathogen exposure could be identified by cataloging public T cell receptors. Using immunosequencing, the study profiled T cell repertoires from about 650 subjects and related those repertoires to cytomegalovirus serostatus. Along with the approximately 600-subject first cohort, a separate validation cohort of around 120 different subjects was used. To predict cytomegalovirus infection status, the study brought together high-throughput TCR immunosequencing, statistical association of individual TCRs with disease status, and machine learning. In a later analysis, previously published TCR beta repertoires from about 640 donors were re-analyzed and high-resolution HLA genotyping was added so that TCR occurrence patterns could be studied. Rather than using new phenotypic data, the later analysis identified candidate immune exposures from TCR beta sequences and from how often those sequences occurred across donors. An earlier analysis of several hundred of the donors used high-throughput TCR beta sequencing to judge whether each TCR beta V gene segment behaved as functional or pseudogenic. Donor age, sex, ethnicity and CMV serostatus were collected together with the repertoire data. In a later genetic analysis, genome-wide SNP genotypes for about three fifths of the 666 donors were used, and that subset was treated as a discovery cohort. Every discovery cohort repertoire had been produced on one sequencing platform. Both class I and class II loci were covered by HLA typing, at four-digit resolution. The number of typed donors differed by locus: about 620-640 for A, B, C, DRB1 and DQB1; roughly 510 for DQA1; 606 for DPA1; and about 450 for DPB1. Five DR-DQ haplotypes were handled as single units for association and clustering because linkage in the cohort was strong. Among around 400 genotyped donors of the cohort, an average of around 250,000 unique TCR beta nucleotide sequences was sequenced per donor, of which approximately 19% were non-productive.

The cohort was made up of about 670 healthy bone marrow donors. At the time of sampling, all cohort members were nominally healthy, though unrecorded immune exposures were likely present. The donor tested CMV seronegative and was one of the 352 seronegative cohort members. Every donor gave a peripheral blood sample, and the peripheral blood mononuclear cells from that sample were used for TCR beta sequencing. The Qiagen DNeasy Blood Extraction Kit was used to extract genomic DNA from the blood cell samples. Findings and caveats that apply to the study as a whole: In a later analysis, HLA-associated TCR beta chains were found to be more clonally expanded and to have lower generation probabilities than equally common non-associated chains. Some IMGT-functional V segments, including TRBV6-2 and TRBV6-3, could not be told apart with the 87-base-pair reads, so those segments were excluded. The presence/absence analyses assumed that sequencing depth was roughly uniform across donors, and that assumption may not be true. V-gene and J-gene trimming of TCR beta chains was associated with a missense DCLRE1C variant in a later genetic analysis, and the association was replicated in an independent cohort. Strong co-occurrence of HLA alleles, especially DR and DQ, made assigning TCR associations to individual alleles difficult. Several of the top co-occurrence clusters appeared to be linked to parvovirus B19, influenza, CMV and Epstein-Barr virus, according to a later analysis. A further reported finding was that TCR beta sequences accurately predicted the HLA-A and HLA-B alleles for most subjects in the first cohort. A few of the identified cytomegalovirus-associated TCR beta chains were confirmed in vitro to be specific for cytomegalovirus antigens. The study listed approximately 160 TCR beta chains as associated with cytomegalovirus. This cohort had only TCR beta chains sequenced, and the lack of alpha or paired-chain data limited which features could be detected. A later analysis found that most CMV-associated TCR beta chains appeared HLA-restricted, with HLA associations seemingly driven largely by CMV exposure. A cluster of highly shared sequence variants was judged likely to represent a technical artifact of the sequencing pipeline. In a later analysis, TCR association rates were found to vary across HLA loci, with the most associated TCRs seen for DRB1 alleles and the fewest for HLA-C alleles. In a later genetic analysis, fewer N-insertions in productive TCRs were reported among donors in an Asian-associated ancestry cluster than the roughly 700-donor mean. The authors suggested that the approach could potentially be extended to other disease states and immunological phenotypes. CMV serostatus was the only immune exposure information available for the cohort. Specific HLA alleles were associated with 16,951 TCR beta sequences at a false discovery rate of 0.05 in a later analysis. The classifier was reported to diagnose cytomegalovirus status with high specificity and sensitivity in both the original and validation cohorts. Correlated functional status among segregating V segments might reflect linkage disequilibrium, but an unknown experimental factor could not be ruled out. Because counts were too low, seventeen rarely observed V segments, including chromosome 9 orphons, were excluded from the earlier analysis of 500 to 700 of the donors. Because HLA typing was missing for some donors at each locus, association tests included only the typed subset. Broadly in line with IMGT annotations, most TCR beta V segments showed up in productive rearrangements about 87% or about 30% of the time in an earlier analysis of roughly 590 of the donors. Most TCR sequences were observed very rarely across donors, whereas some public TCRs were present in many individuals.

Libraries came from the immunoSEQ multiplex PCR assay. For the multiplex PCR, a mixture combining 60 forward primers for TCR Vbeta segments and 13 reverse primers for TCR Jbeta segments was used. A multiplex PCR assay on genomic DNA amplified the CDR3 region of rearranged TCR beta genes. The Illumina HiSeq System was used to sequence the amplified TCR beta libraries as 87-base-pair reads. As for the authors' bioinformatics: A later analysis counted tens of millions of unique TCR beta chains across the 650 to 800 repertoires, and around 9.9 million of these chains were shared by at least two donors. To remove PCR and sequencing errors, raw reads were error-corrected and collapsed into unique sequences using a nearest-neighbor algorithm that merged closely related sequences. Alignment of CDR3 sequences to IMGT reference sequences was used to assign V, D and J gene segments. For a sequence to be retained, a match of at least six nucleotides was required to both a V gene segment and a J gene segment. Rearrangements were classified as productive when the CDR3 lacked stop codons and remained in frame with V and J, and all other rearrangements were classified as non-productive. Following IMGT convention, CDR3 was defined as the stretch from the second conserved V-encoded cysteine up to the conserved J-encoded phenylalanine. The earlier analysis of some 540 of the donors excluded any sequence lacking an unambiguous match to a single V gene segment. In an earlier analysis of around 600 of the donors, V segments were called functional above 56.7% productive rearrangements and were called segregating when the between-donor standard deviation exceeded 5%. A statistical classification framework was built for diagnosing cytomegalovirus status from the catalog of TCR beta chain sequences. V and J gene assignment, in a later analysis, came from comparing TCR nucleotide sequences with IMGT/GENE-DB human TR gene sequences. In a later analysis, CDR3 sequences and most-parsimonious VDJ recombination scenarios were assigned using the TCRdist pipeline. In a later analysis, each TCR beta chain was defined by its CDR3 amino acid sequence together with its V-gene family, and reads lacking a unique V-gene family were excluded. A later analysis removed 592 highly shared, low-generation-probability nucleotide sequences to deal with suspected cross-contamination and a sequencing artifact. In a later analysis, a clonal expansion index was calculated for each public chain from normalized within-repertoire ranks of inferred template counts. In a later analysis, generation probabilities were computed with a VDJ recombination model fitted to out-of-frame rearrangements, and the resulting probabilities were checked against IGoR. Hypergeometric tests were used in a later analysis to score TCR-TCR, TCR-HLA and TCR-CMV co-occurrence, with a repertoire-size bias correction applied to the TCR pairs. False discovery rates were estimated in a later analysis by permuting HLA or CMV assignments 20 times. In a later analysis, co-occurring TCRs were grouped with DBSCAN, and TCRdist sequence similarity was added when clustering was performed within HLA-allele-positive subsets. Co-occurrence clustering excluded repertoires with fewer than 30,000 or more than 120,000 public chains, plus five with anomalous nucleotide sharing. The clones in this table, taken by TCRdb from immuneACCESS, are in-frame only. Not every clone is retained; where verified, under half of the shortfall comes from an unresolved V gene, and the cause of the rest is unknown. For V, J and clone size, that table is used; D and trimming come from the DNA. The sample yields 65,000 to 85,000 clones; about nine tenths were counted once. Together, the top ten hold 1.5% to 2% of the sample.

The sample taken for sequencing was PBMCs. The chain is encoded by TRBV21-1 joined to TRBJ2-5; the tabulated D call, TRBD1, remains unverified against the DNA. TRBV21-1 is marked as a pseudogene. The sequence was obtained from a woman aged 25 to 45 in good health and CMV-seronegative. For the CDR3, the sequence is CASSIWDSIQETQYF. Here is the DNA: TGTGCCAGCAGCATCTGGGACAGCATCCAAGAGACCCAGTACTTC.